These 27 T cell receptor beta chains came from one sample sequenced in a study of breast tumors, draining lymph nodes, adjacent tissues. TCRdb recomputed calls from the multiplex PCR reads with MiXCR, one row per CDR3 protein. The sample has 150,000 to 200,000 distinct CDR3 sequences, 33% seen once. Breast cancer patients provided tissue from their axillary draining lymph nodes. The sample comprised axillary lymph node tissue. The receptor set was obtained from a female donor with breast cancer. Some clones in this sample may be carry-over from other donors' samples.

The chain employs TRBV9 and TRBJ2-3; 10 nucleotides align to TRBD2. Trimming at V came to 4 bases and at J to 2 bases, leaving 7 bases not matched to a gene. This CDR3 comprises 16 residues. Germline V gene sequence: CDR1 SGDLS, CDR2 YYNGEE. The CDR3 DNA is TGTGCCAGCAGCCCTGTCGGGACTAGCGACACAGATACGCAGTATTTT. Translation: CASSPVGTSDTDTQYF.

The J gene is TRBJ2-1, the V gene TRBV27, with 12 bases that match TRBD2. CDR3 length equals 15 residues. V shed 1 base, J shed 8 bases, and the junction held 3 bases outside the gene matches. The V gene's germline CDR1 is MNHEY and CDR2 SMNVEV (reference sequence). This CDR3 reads CASSLYLAGGYEQFF. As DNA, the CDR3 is TGTGCCAGCAGTTTATATCTAGCGGGAGGGTATGAGCAGTTCTTC.

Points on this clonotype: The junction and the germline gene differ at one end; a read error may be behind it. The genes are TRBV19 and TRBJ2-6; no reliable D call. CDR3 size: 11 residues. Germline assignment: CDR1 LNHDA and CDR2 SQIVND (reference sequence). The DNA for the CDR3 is TGTGCCAGTAGTATTCGCCACACTGAAGCTTTC. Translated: CASSIRHTEAF.

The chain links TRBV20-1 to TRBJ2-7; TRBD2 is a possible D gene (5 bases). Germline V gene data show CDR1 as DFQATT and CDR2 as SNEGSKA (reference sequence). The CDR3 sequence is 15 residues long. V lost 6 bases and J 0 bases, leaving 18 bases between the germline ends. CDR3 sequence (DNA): TGCAGTGCCAGCAGCTTAGAACGGGGCTCCTACGAGCAGTACTTC. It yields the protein CSASSLERGSYEQYF.

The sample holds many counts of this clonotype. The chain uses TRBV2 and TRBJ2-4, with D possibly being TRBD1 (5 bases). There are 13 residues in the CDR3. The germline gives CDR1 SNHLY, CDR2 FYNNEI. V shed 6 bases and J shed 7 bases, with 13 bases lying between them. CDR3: CASRGQALNIQYF. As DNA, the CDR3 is TGTGCCAGCAGGGGGCAGGCCCTGAACATTCAGTACTTC. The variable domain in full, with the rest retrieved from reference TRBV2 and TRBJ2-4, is EPEVTQTPSHQVTQMGQEVILRCVPISNHLYFYWYRQILGQKVEFLVSFYNNEISEKSEIFDDQFSVERPDGSNFTLKIRSTKLEDSAMYFCASRGQALNIQYFGAGTRLSVL.

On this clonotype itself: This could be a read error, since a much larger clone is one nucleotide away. The CDR3 loop reads CSATDRGRWATQYF. The CDR3 DNA is TGCAGTGCTACGGACAGGGGGCGCTGGGCGACCCAGTACTTC. V usage is TRBV20-1 and J usage is TRBJ2-5; 11 nucleotides agree with TRBD1. The germline V gene has CDR1 DFQATT and CDR2 SNEGSKA (reference sequence). V trimming: 4 bases; J trimming: 7 bases; junction bases outside the gene matches: 8. The CDR3 consists of 14 residues.

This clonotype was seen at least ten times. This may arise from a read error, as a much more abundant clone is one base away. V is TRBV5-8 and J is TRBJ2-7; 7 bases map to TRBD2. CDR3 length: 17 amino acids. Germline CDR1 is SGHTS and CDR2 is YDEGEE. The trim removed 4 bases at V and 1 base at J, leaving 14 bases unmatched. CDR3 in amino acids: CASSPGTTGEKSYEQYF. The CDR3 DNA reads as TGTGCCAGCAGCCCCGGGACTACCGGGGAGAAGTCCTACGAGCAGTACTTC.

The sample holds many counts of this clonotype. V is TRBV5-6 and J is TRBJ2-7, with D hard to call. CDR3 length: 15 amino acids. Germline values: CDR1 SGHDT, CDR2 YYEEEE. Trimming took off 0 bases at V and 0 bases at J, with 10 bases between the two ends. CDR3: CASSLGGLLSYEQYF. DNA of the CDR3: TGTGCCAGCAGCTTGGGAGGCCTACTCTCCTACGAGCAGTACTTC.

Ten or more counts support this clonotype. CDR3 region: CASSIVGDIQYF. CDR3 bases: TGTGCCAGTAGTATAGTTGGGGACATTCAGTACTTC. The V gene is TRBV19, the J gene TRBJ2-4; D not resolved. V lost 1 base to trimming and J lost 8 bases, with 6 bases between them. The CDR3 has 12 residues. Germline loops: CDR1 LNHDA, CDR2 SQIVND (reference sequence).

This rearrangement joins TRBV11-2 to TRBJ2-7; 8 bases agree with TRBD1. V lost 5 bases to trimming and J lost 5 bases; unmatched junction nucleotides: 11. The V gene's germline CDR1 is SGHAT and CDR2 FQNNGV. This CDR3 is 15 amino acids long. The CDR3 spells CASSHHGQGTDEQYF. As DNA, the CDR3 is TGTGCCAGCAGCCATCACGGACAGGGAACGGACGAGCAGTACTTC.

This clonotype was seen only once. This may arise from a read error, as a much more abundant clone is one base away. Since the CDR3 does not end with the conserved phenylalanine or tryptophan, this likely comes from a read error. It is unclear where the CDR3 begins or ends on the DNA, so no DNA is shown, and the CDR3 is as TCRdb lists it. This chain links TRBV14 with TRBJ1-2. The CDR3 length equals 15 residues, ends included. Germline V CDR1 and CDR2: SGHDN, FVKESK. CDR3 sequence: CASSQSGRANYGSTL.

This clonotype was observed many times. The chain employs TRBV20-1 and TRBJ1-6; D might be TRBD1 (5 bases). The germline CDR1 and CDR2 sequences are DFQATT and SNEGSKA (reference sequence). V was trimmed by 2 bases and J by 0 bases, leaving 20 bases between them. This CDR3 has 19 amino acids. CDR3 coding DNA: TGCAGTGCTAGATTCCTCACACAACGGACAAGCTCCTATAATTCACCCCTCCACTTT. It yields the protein CSARFLTQRTSSYNSPLHF.

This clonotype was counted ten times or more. CDR3 DNA: TGTGCCAGCAGCCCGGGACAGAACTCCTACGAGCAGTACTTC. It yields the protein CASSPGQNSYEQYF. V gene TRBV25-1 combines with J gene TRBJ2-7, with 7 bases that match TRBD1. Losses at the gene ends were 6 bases for V and 0 bases for J; bases not matched to a gene: 5. Germline CDR1 and CDR2: MGHDK and SYGVNS. CDR3 length: 14 residues.

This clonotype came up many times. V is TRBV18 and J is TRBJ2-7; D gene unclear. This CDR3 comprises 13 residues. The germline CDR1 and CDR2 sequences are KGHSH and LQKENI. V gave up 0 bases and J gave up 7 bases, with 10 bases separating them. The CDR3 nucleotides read TGTGCCAGCTCACCACCGAACTCAGATGAGCAGTACTTC. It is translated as CASSPPNSDEQYF.

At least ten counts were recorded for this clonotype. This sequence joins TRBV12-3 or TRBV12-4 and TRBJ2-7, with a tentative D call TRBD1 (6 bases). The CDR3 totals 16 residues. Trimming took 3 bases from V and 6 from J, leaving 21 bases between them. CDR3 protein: CASSFRDSRGIPEQYF. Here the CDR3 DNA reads TGTGCCAGCAGTTTCCGGGATTCGAGGGGGATCCCCGAGCAGTACTTC.

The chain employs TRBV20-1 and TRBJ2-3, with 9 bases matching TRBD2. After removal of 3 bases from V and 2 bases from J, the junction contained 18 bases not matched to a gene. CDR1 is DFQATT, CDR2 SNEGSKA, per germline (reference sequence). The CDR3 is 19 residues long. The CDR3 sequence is CSASMPSGVGEQYTDTQYF. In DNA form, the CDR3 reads TGCAGTGCTAGCATGCCTAGCGGGGTGGGGGAGCAGTACACAGATACGCAGTATTTT.

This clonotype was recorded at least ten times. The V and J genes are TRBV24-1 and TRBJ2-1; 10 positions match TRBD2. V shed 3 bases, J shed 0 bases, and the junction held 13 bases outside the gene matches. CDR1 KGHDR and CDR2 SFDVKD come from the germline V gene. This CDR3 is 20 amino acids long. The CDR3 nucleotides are TGTGCCACCAGTGATGGACTGACTAGCGGGCCCGCTAGCTCCTACAATGAGCAGTTCTTC. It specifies CATSDGLTSGPASSYNEQFF.

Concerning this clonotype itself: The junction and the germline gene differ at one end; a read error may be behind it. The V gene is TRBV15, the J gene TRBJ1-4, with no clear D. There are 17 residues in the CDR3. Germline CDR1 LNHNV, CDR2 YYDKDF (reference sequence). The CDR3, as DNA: TGTGCCACCAGCAGAGATCTTAACGCACCATCTAATGAAAGACTGTTTTTT. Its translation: CATSRDLNAPSNERLFF.

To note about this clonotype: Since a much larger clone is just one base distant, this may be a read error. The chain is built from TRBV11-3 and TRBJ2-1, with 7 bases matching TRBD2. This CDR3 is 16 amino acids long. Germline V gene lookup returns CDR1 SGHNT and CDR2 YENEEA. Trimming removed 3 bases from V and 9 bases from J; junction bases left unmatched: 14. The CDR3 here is CASSFSGTTGSREQFF. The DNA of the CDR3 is TGTGCCAGCAGCTTTTCCGGGACTACCGGGAGTCGTGAGCAGTTCTTC.

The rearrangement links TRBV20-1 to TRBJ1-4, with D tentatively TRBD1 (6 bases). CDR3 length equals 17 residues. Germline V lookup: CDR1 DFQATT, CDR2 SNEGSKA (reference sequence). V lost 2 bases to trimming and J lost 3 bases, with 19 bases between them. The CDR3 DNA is TGCAGTGCTAGACGGACTAGCGGGGGGGCGCCTAATGAAAAACTGTTTTTT. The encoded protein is CSARRTSGGAPNEKLFF.

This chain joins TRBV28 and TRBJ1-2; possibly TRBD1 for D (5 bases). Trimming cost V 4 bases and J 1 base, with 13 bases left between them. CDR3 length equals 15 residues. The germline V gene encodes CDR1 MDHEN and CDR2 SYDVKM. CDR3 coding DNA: TGTGCCAGCAGTTCGGGTGGGGCGGATAACTATGGCTACACCTTC. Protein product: CASSSGGADNYGYTF.

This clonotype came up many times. The CDR3 sequence is CASSPRGTSIKTQYF. The CDR3 bases are TGTGCCAGCAGCCCGCGGGGCACTAGTATAAAGACCCAGTACTTC. The chain links TRBV14 to TRBJ2-5; tentative D call: TRBD2 (6 bases). The V end lost 4 bases, the J end lost 6 bases, and 18 bases lay between the germline ends. The CDR3 covers 15 residues. CDR1 and CDR2 from the germline V gene are SGHDN and FVKESK.

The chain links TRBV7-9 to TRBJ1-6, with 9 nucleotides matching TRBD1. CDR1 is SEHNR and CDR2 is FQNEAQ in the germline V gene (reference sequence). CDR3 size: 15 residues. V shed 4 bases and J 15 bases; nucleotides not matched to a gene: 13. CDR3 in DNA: TGTGCCAGCAGCTCCCTGGACGGGACAGGGCCGTACCTCCACTTT. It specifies CASSSLDGTGPYLHF. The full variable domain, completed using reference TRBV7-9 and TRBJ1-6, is DTGVSQNPRHKITKRGQNVTFRCDPISEHNRLYWYRQTLGQGPEFLTYFQNEAQLEKSRLLSDRFSAERPKGSFSTLEIQRTEQGDSAMYLCASSSLDGTGPYLHFGNGTRLTVT.

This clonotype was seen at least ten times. The CDR3 sequence is CASSPRGAPYEQYF. The CDR3 region has the DNA TGTGCCAGCAGCCCTAGGGGGGCGCCCTACGAGCAGTACTTC. V gene TRBV7-3 combines with J gene TRBJ2-7; tentatively, D is TRBD1 or TRBD2 (6 bases each). Germline V CDR1 and CDR2: SGHTA, FQGTGA. The length of the CDR3 is 14 residues. V was trimmed by 5 bases and J by 2 bases, leaving 13 bases between them.

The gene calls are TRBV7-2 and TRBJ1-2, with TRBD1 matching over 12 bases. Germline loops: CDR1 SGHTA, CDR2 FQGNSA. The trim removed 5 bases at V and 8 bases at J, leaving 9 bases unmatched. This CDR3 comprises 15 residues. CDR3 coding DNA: TGTGCCAGCAGCCTCTCGGGACAGGGGGCGGCCGGCTACACCTTC. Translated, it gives CASSLSGQGAAGYTF.

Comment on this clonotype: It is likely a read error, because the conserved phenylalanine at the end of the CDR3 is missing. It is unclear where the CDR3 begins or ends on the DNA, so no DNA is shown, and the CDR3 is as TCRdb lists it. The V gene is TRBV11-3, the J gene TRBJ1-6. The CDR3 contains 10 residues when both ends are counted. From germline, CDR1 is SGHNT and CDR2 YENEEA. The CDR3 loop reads CASSLDPATS.

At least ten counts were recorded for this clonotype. CDR3 coding DNA: TGTGCCAGCAGCGTAGCGATGGTAGGGGGGGGCCTCTATGGCTACACCTTC. Residues: CASSVAMVGGGLYGYTF. This chain connects TRBV9 to TRBJ1-2, with D possibly matching TRBD1 (6 bases). Germline assignment: CDR1 SGDLS and CDR2 YYNGEE. The CDR3 has 17 amino acids. Trimming shortened V by 0 bases and J by 4 bases, and 19 bases separated the two germline ends.